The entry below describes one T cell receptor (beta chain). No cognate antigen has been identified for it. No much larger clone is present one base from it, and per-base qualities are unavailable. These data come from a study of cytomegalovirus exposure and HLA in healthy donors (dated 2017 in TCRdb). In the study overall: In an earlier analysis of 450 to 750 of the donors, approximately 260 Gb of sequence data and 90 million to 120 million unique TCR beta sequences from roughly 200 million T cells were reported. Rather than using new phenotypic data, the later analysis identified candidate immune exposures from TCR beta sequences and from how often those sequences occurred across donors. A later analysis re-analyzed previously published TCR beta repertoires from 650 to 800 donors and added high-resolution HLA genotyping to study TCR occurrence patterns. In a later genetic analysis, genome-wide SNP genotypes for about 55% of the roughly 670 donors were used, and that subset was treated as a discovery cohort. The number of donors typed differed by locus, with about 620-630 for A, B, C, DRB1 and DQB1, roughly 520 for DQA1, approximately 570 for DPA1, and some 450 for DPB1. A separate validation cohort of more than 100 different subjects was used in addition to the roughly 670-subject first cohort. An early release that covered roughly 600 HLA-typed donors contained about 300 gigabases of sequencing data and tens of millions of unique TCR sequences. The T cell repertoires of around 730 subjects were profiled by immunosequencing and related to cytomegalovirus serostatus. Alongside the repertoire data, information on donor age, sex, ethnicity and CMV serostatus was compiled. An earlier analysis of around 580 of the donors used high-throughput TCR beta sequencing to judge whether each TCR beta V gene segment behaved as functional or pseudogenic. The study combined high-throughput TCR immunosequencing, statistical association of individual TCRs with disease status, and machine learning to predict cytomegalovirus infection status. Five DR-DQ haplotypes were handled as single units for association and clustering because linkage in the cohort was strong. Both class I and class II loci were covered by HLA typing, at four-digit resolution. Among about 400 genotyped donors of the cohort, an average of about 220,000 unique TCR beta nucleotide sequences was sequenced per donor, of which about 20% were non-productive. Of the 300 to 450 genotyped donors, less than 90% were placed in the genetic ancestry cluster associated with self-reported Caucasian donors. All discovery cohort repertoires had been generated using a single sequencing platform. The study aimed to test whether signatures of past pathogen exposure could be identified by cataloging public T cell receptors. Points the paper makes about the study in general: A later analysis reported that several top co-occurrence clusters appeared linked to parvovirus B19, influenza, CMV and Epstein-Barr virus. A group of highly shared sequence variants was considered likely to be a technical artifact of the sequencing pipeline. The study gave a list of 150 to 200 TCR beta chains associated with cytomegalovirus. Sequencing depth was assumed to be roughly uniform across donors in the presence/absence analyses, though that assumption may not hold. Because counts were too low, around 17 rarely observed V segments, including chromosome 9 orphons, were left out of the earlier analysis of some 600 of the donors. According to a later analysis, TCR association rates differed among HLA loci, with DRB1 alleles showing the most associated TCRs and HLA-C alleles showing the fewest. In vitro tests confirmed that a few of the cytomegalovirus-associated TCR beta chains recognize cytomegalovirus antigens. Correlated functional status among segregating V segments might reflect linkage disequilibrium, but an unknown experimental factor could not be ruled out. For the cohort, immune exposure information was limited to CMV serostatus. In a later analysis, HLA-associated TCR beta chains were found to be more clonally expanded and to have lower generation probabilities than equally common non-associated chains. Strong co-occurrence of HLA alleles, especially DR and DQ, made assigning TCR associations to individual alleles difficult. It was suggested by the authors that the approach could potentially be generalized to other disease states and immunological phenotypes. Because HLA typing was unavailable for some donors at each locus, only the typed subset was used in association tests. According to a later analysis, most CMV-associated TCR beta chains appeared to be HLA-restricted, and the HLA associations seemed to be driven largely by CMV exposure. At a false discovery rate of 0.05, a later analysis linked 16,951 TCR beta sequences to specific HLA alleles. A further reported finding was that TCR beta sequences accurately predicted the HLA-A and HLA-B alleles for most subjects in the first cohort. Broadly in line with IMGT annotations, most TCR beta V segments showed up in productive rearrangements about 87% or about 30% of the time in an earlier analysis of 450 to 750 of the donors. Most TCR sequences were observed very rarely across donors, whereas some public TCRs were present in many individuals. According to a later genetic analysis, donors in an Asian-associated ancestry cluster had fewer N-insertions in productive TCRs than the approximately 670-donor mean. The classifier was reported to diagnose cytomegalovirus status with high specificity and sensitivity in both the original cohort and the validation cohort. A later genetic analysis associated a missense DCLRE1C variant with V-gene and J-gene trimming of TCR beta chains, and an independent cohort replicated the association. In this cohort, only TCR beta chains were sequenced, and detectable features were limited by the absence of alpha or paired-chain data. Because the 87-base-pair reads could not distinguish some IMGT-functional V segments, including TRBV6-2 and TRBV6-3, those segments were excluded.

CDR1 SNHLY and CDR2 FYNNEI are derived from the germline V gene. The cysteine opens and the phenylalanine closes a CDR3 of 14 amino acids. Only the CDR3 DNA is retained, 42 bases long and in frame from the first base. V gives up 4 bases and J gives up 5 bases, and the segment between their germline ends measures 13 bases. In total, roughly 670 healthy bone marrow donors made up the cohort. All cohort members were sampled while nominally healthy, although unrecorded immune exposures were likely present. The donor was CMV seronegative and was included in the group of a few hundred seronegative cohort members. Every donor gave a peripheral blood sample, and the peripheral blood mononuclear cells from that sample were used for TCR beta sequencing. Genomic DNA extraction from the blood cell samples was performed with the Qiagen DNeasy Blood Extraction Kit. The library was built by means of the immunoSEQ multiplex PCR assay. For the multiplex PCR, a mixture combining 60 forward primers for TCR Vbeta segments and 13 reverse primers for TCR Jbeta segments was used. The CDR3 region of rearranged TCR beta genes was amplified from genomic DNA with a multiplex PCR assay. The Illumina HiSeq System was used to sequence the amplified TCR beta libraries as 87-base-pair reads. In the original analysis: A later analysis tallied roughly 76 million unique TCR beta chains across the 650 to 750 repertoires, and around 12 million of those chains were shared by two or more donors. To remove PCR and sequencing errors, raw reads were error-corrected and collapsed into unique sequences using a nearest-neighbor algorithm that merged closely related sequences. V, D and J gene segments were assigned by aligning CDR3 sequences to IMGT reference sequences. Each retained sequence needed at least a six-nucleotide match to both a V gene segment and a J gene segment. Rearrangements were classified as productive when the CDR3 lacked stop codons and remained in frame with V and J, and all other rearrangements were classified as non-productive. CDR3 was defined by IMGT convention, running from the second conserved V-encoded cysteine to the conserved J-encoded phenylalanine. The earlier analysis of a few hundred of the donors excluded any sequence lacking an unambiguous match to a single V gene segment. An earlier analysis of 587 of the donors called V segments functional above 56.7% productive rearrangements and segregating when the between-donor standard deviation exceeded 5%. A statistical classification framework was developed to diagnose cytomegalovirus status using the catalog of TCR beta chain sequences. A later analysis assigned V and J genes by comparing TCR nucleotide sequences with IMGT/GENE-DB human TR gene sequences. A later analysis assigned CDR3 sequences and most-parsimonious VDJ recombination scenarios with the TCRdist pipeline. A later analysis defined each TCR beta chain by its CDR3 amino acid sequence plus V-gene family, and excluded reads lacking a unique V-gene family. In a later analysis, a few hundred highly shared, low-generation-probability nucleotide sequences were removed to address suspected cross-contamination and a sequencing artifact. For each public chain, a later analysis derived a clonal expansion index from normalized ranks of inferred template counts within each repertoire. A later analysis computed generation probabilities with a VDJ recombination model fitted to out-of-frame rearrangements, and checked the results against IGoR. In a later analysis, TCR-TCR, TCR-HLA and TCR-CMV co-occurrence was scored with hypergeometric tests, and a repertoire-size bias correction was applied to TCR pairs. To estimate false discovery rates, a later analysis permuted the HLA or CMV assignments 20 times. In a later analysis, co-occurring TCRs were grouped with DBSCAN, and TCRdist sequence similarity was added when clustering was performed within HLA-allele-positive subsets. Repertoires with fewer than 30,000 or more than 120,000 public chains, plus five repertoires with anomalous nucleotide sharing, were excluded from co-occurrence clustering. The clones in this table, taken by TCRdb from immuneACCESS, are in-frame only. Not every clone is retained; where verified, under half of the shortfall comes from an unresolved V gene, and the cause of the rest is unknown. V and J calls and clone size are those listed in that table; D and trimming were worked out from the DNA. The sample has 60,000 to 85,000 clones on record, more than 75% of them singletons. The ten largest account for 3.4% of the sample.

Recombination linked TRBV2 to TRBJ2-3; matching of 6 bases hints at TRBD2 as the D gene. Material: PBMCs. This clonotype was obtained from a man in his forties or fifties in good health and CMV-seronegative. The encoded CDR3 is CASSATTGGDTQYF. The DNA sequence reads TGTGCCAGCAGTGCCACCACCGGGGGAGATACGCAGTATTTT.